This TCR beta chain was obtained from a study of T cell responses to AZD1222 COVID-19 vaccine. Overall study results and limits: Most donors were white British, females outnumbered males, and clonal diversity was possibly underestimated. Only a handful of AZD1222 recipients, more than 5 in all, had baseline seropositivity.

Germline V gene sequence: CDR1 MNHEY, CDR2 SMNVEV (reference sequence). The V segment lost 1 base and the J segment 8 bases; nucleotides outside the gene matches: 2. CDR3 size: 13 residues. Repertoires were generated with immunoSEQ multiplex PCR, while TCRdb's copy carries only in-frame clones and drops some. The profile shows 80,000 or so clones, about 80% of them singletons. Remarks on this clone: Antigen: not known.

The genes are TRBV27 and TRBJ2-1; 7 bases line up with TRBD2. This sequence was found in an adult who received the MenACWY meningococcal vaccine as a control. Sample: peripheral blood, taken 28 days after the second dose of the MenACWY control vaccine. The CDR3 spells CASSLLTSHEQFF. In DNA, the CDR3 is TGTGCCAGCAGTTTATTGACTAGCCATGAGCAGTTCTTC.